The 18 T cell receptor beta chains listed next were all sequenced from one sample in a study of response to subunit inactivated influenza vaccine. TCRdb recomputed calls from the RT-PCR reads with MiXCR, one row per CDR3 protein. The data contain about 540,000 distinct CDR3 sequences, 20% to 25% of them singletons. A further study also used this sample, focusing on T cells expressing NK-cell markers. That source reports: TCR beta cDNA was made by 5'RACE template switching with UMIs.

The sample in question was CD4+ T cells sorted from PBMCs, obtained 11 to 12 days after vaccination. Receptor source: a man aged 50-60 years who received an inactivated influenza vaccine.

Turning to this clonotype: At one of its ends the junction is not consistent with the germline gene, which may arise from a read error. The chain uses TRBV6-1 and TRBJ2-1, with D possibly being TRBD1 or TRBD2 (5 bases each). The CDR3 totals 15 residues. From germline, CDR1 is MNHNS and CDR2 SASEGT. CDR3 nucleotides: TGTGGCAGCAGCGACCGTCCGGGACGGAGGAATGAGCAGTTCTTC. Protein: CGSSDRPGRRNEQFF.

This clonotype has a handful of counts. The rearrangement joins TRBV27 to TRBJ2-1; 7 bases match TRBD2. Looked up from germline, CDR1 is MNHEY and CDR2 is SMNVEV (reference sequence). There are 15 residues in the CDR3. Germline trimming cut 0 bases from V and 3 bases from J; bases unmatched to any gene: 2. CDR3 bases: TGTGCCAGCAGTTTATCCACTAGCGTCTACAATGAGCAGTTCTTC. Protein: CASSLSTSVYNEQFF.

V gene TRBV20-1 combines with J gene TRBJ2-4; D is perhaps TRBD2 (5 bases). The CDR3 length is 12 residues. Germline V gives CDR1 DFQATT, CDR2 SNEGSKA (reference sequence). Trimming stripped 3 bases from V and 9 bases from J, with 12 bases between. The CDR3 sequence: CSARQLVVIQYF. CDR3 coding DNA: TGCAGTGCTAGGCAACTAGTTGTCATTCAGTACTTC.

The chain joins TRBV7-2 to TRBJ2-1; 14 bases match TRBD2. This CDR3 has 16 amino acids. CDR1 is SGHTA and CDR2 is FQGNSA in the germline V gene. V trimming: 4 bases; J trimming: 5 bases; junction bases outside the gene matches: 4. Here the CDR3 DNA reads TGTGCCAGCAGCTCTAGACTAGCGGGGGGGCACAATGAGCAGTTCTTC. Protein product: CASSSRLAGGHNEQFF.

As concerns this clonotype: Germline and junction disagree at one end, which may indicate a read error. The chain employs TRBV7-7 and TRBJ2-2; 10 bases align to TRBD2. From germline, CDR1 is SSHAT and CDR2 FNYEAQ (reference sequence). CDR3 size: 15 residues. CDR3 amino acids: CASSLRTSGGGELFF. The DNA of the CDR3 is TGTGCTAGCAGCTTACGGACTAGCGGAGGCGGGGAGCTGTTTTTT. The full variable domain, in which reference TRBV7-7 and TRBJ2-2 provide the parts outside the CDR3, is GAGVSQSPRYKVTKRGQDVTLRCDPISSHATLYWYQQALGQGPEFLTYFNYEAQPDKSGLPSDRFSAERPEGSISTLTIQRTEQRDSAMYRCASSLRTSGGGELFFGEGSRLTVL.

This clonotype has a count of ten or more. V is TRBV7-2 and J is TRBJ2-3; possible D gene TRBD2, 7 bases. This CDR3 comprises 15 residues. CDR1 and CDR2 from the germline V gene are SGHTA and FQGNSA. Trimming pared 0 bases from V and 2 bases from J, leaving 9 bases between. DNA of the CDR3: TGTGCCAGCAGCTTAGCGGGGGGGCCCACAGATACGCAGTATTTT. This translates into CASSLAGGPTDTQYF.

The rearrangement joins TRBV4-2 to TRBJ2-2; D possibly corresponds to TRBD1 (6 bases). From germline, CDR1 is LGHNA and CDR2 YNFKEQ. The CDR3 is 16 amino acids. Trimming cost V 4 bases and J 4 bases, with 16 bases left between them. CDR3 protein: CASSPTGQGITGELFF. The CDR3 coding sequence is TGTGCCAGCAGCCCCACGGGGCAGGGGATCACCGGGGAGCTGTTTTTT.

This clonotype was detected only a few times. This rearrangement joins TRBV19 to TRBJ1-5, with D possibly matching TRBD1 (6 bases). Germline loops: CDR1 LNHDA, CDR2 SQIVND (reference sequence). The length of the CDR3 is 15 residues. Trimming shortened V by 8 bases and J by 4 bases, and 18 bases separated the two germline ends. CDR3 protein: CASGSRGAGNQPQHF. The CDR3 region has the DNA TGTGCCAGTGGGTCCCGGGGGGCGGGGAATCAGCCCCAGCATTTT.

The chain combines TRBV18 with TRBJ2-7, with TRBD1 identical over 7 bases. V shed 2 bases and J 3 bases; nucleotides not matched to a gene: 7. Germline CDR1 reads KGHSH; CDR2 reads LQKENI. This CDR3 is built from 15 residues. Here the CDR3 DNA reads TGTGCCAGCTCACCAGTCGGGGACAGCAGCTACGAGCAGTACTTC. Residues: CASSPVGDSSYEQYF.

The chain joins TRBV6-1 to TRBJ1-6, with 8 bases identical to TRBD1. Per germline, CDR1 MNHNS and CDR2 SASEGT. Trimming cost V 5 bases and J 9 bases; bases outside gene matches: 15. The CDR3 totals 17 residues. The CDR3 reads CASSKKATQGAGSPLHF. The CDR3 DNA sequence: TGTGCCAGCAGTAAAAAAGCAACGCAGGGGGCAGGTTCACCCCTCCACTTT.

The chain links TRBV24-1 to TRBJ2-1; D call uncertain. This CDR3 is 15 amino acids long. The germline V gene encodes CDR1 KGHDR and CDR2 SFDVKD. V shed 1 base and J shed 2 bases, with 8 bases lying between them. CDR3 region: CATSDFRLAYNEQFF. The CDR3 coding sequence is TGTGCCACCAGTGATTTTCGGCTAGCCTACAATGAGCAGTTCTTC.

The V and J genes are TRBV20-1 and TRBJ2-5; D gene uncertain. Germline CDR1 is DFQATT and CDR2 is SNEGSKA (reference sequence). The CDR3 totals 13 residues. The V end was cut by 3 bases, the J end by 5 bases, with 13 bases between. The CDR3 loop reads CSARFYGLETQYF. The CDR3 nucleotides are TGCAGTGCTAGGTTTTACGGTTTGGAGACCCAGTACTTC.

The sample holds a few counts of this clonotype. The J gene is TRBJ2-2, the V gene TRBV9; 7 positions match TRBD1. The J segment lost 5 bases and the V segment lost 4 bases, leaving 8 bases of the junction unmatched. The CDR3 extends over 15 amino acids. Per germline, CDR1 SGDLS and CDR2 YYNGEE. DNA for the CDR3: TGTGCCAGCAGCATCCGACAGGGTCCTACCGGGGAGCTGTTTTTT. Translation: CASSIRQGPTGELFF.

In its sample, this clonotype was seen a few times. The CDR3 loop reads CASSLAGIPTQETQYF. The CDR3 DNA sequence: TGCGCCAGCAGCTTGGCCGGCATCCCAACCCAAGAGACCCAGTACTTC. V gene TRBV5-1 combines with J gene TRBJ2-5; D call uncertain. Germline V gene sequence: CDR1 SGHRS, CDR2 YFSETQ. V lost 0 bases and J 1 base, leaving 13 bases between the germline ends. The CDR3 length is 16 residues.

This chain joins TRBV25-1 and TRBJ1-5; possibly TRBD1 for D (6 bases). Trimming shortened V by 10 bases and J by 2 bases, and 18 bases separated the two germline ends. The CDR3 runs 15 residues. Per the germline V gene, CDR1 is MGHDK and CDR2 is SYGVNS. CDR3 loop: CAMGSGGHCNQPQHF. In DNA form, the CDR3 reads TGTGCCATGGGCTCCGGGGGCCACTGCAATCAGCCCCAGCATTTT.

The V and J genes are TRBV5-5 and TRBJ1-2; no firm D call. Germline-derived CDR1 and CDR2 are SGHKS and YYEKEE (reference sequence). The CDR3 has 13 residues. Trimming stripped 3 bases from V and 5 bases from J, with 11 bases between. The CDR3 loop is CASSSLFAYGYTF. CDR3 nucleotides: TGTGCCAGCAGCTCCCTTTTCGCGTATGGCTACACCTTC.

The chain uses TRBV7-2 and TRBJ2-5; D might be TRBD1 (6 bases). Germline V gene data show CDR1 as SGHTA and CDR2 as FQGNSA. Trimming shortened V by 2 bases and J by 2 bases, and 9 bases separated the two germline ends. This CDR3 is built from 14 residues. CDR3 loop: CASSLQQGQETQYF. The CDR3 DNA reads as TGTGCCAGCAGCTTACAACAGGGACAAGAGACCCAGTACTTC. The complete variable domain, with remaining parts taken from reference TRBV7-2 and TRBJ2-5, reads GAGVSQSPSNKVTEKGKDVELRCDPISGHTALYWYRQSLGQGLEFLIYFQGNSAPDKSGLPSDRFSAERTGGSVSTLTIQRTQQEDSAVYLCASSLQQGQETQYFGPGTRLLVL.

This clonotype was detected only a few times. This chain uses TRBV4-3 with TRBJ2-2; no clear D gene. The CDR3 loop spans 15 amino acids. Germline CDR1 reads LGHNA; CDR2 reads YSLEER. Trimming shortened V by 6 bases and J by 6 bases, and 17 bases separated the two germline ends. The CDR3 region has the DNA TGCGCCAGCAGTCAATGGGCCGGATACGCCGGGGAGCTGTTTTTT. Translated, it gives CASSQWAGYAGELFF.